This TCR beta chain was captured in a study of T cells after yellow fever vaccination. Using its own MiXCR run on the 5' RACE reads, TCRdb lists one record per CDR3 protein. Among roughly 500,000 distinct CDR3 sequences listed, under 25% were seen once. Only a few counts were recorded for this clonotype. The J segment lost 4 bases and the V segment lost 5 bases, leaving 7 bases of the junction unmatched. In germline, CDR1 is MNHEY, CDR2 SVGAGI. There are 15 residues in the CDR3. The clonotype comes from a man younger than 45 who received the YFV17D yellow fever vaccine. The chain employs TRBV6-5 and TRBJ2-2; 7 nucleotides line up with TRBD1. Sequences were derived from PBMCs, sampled 15 days after the yellow fever booster vaccination. The CDR3 DNA sequence: TGTGCCAGCAGTAACCTCGGGACAGCCACCGGGGAGCTGTTTTTT. Its protein is CASSNLGTATGELFF.